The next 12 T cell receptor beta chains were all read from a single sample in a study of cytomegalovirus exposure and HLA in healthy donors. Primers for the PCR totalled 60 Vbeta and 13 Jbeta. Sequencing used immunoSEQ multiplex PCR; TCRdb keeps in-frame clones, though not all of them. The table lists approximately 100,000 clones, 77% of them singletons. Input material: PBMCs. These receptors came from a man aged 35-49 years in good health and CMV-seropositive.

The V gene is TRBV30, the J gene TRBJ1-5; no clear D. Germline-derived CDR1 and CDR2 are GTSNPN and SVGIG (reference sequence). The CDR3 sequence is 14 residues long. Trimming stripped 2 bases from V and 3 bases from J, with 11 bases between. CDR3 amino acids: CAWSLASNNQPQHF. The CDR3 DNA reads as TGTGCCTGGAGTCTGGCCAGTAACAATCAGCCCCAGCATTTT.

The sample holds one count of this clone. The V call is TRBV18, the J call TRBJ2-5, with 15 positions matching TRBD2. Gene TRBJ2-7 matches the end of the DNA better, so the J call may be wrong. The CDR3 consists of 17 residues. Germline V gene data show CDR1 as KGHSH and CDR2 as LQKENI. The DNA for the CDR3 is TGTGCCAGCTCACCGGGACTAGCGGGGGGCAGGACCTACGAGCAGTACTTC. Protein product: CASSPGLAGGRTYEQYF.

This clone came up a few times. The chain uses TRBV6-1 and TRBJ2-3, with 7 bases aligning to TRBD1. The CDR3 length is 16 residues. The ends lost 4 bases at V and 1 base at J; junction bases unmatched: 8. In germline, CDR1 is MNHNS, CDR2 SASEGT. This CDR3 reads CASSGLSGQRTDTQYF. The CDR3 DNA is TGTGCCAGCAGTGGGCTTTCGGGACAGCGCACAGATACGCAGTATTTT.

CDR3 region: CASSTGPGQYNEQFF. CDR3 nucleotide sequence: TGTGCCAGCAGCACCGGACCGGGACAGTACAATGAGCAGTTCTTC. The chain combines TRBV7-2 with TRBJ2-1; TRBD1 agrees at 7 bases. Per the germline V gene, CDR1 is SGHTA and CDR2 is FQGNSA. V gave up 5 bases and J gave up 4 bases; unmatched junction bases: 8. CDR3 length: 15 amino acids.

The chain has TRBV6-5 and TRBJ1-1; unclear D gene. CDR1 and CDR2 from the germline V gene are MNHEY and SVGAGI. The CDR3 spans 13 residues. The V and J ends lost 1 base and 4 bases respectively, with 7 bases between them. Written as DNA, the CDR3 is TGTGCCAGCAGTTACTACCGGGGCACTGAAGCTTTCTTT. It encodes CASSYYRGTEAFF.

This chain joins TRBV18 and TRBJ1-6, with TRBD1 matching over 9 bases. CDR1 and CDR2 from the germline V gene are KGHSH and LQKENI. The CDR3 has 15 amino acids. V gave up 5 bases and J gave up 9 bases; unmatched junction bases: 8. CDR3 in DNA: TGTGCCAGCTCAGCGGGACAGGGTAACGGTTCACCCCTCCACTTT. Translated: CASSAGQGNGSPLHF.

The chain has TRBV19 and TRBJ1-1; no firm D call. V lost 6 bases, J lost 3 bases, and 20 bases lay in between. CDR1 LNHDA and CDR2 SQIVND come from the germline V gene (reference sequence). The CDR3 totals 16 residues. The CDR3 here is CASSTHKTRRDTEAFF. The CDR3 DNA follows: TGTGCCAGTAGCACCCACAAGACCCGGAGGGACACTGAAGCTTTCTTT.

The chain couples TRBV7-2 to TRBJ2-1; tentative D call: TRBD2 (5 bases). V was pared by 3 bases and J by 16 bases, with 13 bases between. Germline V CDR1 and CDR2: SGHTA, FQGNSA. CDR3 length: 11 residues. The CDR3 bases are TGTGCCAGCAGCTTGTCCGGTAGCGTTTTCTTC. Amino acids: CASSLSGSVFF.

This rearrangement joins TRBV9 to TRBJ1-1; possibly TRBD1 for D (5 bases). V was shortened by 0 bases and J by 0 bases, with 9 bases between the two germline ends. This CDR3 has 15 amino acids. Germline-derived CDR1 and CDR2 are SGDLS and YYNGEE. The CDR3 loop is CASSVGRGVNTEAFF. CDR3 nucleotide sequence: TGTGCCAGCAGCGTAGGCCGGGGGGTGAACACTGAAGCTTTCTTT. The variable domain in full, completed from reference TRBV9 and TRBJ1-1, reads DSGVTQTPKHLITATGQRVTLRCSPRSGDLSVYWYQQSLDQGLQFLIQYYNGEERAKGNILERFSAQQFPDLHSELNLSSLELGDSALYFCASSVGRGVNTEAFFGQGTRLTVV.

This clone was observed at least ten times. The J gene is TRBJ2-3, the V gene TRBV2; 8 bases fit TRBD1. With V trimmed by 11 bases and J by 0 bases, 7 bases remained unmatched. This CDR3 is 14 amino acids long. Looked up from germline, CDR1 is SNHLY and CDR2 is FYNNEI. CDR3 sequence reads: CAGLRDRSTDTQYF. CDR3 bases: TGTGCCGGACTCCGGGACAGGAGCACAGATACGCAGTATTTT.

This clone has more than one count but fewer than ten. CDR3 protein: CASSWTSDPILAKNIQYF. The CDR3 DNA sequence: TGTGCCAGCAGCTGGACTAGCGATCCGATCCTAGCCAAAAACATTCAGTACTTC. The genes are TRBV7-8 and TRBJ2-4, with TRBD2 matching over 9 bases. The CDR3 contains 18 residues. CDR1 and CDR2 from the germline V gene are SGHVS and FQNEAQ. Trimming at V came to 4 bases and at J to 0 bases, leaving 10 bases not matched to a gene.

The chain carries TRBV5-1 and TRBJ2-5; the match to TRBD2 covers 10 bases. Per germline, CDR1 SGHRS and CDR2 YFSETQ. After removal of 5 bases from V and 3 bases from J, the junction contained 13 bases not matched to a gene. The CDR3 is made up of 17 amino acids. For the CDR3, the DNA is TGCGCCAGCAGACCTCTAGCGGGGGCCAACGTAAAAGAGACCCAGTACTTC. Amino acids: CASRPLAGANVKETQYF.